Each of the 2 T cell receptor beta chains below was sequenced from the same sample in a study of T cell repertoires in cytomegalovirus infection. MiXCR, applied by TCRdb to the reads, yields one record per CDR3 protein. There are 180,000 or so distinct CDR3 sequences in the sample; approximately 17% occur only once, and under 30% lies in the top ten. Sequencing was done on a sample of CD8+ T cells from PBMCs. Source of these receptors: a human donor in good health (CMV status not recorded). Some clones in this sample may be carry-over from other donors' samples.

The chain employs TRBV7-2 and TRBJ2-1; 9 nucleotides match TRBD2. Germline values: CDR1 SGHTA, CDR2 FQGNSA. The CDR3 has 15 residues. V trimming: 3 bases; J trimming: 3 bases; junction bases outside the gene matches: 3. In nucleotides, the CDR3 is TGTGCCAGCAGCTTCGGACTAGCGCTCTACAATGAGCAGTTCTTC. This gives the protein CASSFGLALYNEQFF.

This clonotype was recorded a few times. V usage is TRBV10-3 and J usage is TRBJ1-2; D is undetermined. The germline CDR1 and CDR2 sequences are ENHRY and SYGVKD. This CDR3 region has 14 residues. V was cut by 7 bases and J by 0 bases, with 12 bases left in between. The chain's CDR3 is CAITGNQANYGYTF. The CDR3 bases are TGTGCCATCACTGGGAATCAGGCTAACTATGGCTACACCTTC.